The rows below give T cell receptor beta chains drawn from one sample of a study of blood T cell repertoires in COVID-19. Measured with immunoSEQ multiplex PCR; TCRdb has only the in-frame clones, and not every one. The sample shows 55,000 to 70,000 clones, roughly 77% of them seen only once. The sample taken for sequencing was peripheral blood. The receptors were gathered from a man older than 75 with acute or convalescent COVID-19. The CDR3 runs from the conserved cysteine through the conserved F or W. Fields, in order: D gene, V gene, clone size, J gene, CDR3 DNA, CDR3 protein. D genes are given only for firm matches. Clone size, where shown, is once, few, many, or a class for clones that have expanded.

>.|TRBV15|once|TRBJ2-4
TGTGCCACCAGCTCACCGGGGGTGGCCAAAAACATTCAGTACTTC
CATSSPGVAKNIQYF
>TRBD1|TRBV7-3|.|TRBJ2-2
TGTGCCAGCCAACGACAGGGCAACACCGGGGAGCTGTTTTTT
CASQRQGNTGELFF
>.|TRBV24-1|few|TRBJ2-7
TGTGCCACCAGTGAAGGGCAGGGGCTGTACTTC
CATSEGQGLYF
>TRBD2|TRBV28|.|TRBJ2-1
TGTGCCAGCAGGGGTCGGGCCGGGACTAGCGTCGATGAGCAGTTCTTC
CASRGRAGTSVDEQFF
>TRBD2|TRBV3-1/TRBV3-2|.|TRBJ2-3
TGTGCCAGCAGCGGCCGTTGGCTAGCGGGGAGGGATACGCAGTATTTT
CASSGRWLAGRDTQYF
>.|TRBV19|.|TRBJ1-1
TGTGCCAGTAGTGGGGGGTGGCAGGGAGCTGAAGCTTTCTTT
CASSGGWQGAEAFF
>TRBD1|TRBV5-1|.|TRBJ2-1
TGCGCCAGCAGCTTGGCCGGGACAGGGGGTTGGAATGAGCAGTTCTTC
CASSLAGTGGWNEQFF
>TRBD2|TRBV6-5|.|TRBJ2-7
TGTGCCAGCAGCCCGGACATAGCGGGGGAGCAGTACTTC
CASSPDIAGEQYF
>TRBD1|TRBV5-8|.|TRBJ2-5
TGTGCCAGCAGATTAACAGGGGGGGAGACCCAGTACTTC
CASRLTGGETQYF
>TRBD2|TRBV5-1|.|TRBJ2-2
TGCGCCAGCAGCAACCAACCGGGACTAGCGGGAAGGTTAGGCACCGGGGAGCTGTTTTTT
CASSNQPGLAGRLGTGELFF
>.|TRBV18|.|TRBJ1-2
TGTGCCAGCTCACTTCAATCAGGGGATTCGGGCTACACCTTC
CASSLQSGDSGYTF
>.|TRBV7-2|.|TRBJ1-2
TGTGCCAGCAGCTTGAAGGGGTGGGATGGCTACACCTTC
CASSLKGWDGYTF